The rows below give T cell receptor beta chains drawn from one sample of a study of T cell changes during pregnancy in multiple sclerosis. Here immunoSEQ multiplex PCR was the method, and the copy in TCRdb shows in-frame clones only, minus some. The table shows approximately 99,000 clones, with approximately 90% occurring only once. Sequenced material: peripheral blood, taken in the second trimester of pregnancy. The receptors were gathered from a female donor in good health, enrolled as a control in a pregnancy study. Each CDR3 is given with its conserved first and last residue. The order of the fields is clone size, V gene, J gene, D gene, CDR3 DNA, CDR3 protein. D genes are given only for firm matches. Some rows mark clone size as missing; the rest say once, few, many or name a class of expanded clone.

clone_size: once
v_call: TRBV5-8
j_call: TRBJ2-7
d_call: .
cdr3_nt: TGTGCCAGCAGCTTGGCAGGGCAGGCGCAGTACTTC
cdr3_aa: CASSLAGQAQYF

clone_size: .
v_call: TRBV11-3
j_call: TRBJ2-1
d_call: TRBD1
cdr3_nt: TGTGCCAGCAGCTCCCTGGGACAGGGGGCCCATGAGCAGTTCTTC
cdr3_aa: CASSSLGQGAHEQFF

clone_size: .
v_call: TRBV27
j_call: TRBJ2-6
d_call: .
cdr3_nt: TGTGCCAGCAGACGACAGGGAGGAGGGGCCAACGTCCTGACTTTC
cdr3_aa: CASRRQGGGANVLTF

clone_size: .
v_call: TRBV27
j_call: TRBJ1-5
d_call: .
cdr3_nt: TGTGCCAGCAGTTTAGGGCTTGGTCAGCCCCAGCATTTT
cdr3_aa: CASSLGLGQPQHF

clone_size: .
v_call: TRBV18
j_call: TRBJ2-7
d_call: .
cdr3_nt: TGTGCCAGCTCGAACACAGGGACCTCGAGGTACGAGCAGTACTTC
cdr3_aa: CASSNTGTSRYEQYF

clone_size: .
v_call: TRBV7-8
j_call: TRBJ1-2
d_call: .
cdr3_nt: TGTGCCAGCAGCTTAGCAGGAGAATTCCTGCTCTATGGCTACACCTTC
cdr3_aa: CASSLAGEFLLYGYTF

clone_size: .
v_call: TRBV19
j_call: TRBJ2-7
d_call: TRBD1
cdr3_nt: TGTGCCAGCTCCCTCACGGGGACAGGGGGCTACGAGCAGTACTTC
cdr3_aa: CASSLTGTGGYEQYF

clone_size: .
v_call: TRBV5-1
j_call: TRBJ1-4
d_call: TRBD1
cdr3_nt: TGCGCCAGCAGCTTGCCCCTGGCGGAGGGGGCCGGAGAAAAACTGTTTTTT
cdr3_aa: CASSLPLAEGAGEKLFF

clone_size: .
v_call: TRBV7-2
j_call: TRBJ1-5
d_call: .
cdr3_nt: TGTGCCAGCAGCCCTGACGGGATAGGGAATCAGCCCCAGCATTTT
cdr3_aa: CASSPDGIGNQPQHF

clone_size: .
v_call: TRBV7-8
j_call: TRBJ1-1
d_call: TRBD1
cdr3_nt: TGTGCCAGCAGCTTACAGGGGGCCGTTACTGAAGCTTTCTTT
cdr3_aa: CASSLQGAVTEAFF

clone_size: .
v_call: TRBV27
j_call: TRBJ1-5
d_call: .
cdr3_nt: TGTGCCAGCAGTTTCCGACAGACCAATCAGCCCCAGCATTTT
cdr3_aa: CASSFRQTNQPQHF

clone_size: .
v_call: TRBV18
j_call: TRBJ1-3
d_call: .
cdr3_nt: TGTGCCAGCTCATTCGCAAGGGACACCCTCTCTGGAAACACCATATATTTT
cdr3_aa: CASSFARDTLSGNTIYF

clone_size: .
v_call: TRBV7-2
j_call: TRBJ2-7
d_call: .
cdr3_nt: TGTGCCAGCAGCCCGAGGGGGGGGCCATACTACGAGCAGTACTTC
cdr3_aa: CASSPRGGPYYEQYF

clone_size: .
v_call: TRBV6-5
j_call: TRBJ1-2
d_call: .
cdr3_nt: TGTGCCAGCAGTTACTCTCCCAAGACACGCTATGGCTACACCTTC
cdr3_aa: CASSYSPKTRYGYTF

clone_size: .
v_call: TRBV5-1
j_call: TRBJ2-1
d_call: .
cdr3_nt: TGCGCCAGCAGCTTGGAGGGGCAGGGTGCCTACAATGAGCAGTTCTTC
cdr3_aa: CASSLEGQGAYNEQFF

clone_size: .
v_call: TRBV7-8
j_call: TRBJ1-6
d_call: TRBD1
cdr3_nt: TGTGCCAGCAGCTTCTTATTAAGGGGGCGACGCAATAATTCACCCCTCCACTTT
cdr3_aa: CASSFLLRGRRNNSPLHF

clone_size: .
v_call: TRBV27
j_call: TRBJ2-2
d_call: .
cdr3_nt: TGTGCCAGCAATGTTCTCGGCGGGGAGCTGTTTTTT
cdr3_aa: CASNVLGGELFF

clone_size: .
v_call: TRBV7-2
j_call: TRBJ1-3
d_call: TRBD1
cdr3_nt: TGTGCCAGCAGCTTCGGGGACAGCTCTGGAAACACCATATATTTT
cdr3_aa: CASSFGDSSGNTIYF

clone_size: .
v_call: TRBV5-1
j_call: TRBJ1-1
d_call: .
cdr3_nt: TGCGCCAGCGGCCTCGCGGGGGGGACTGAAGCTTTCTTT
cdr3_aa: CASGLAGGTEAFF

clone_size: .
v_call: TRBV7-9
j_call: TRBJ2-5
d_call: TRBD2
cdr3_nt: TGTGCCAGCAGTCATTACCGTAGCGGGAGGGCCGAGGAGACCCAGTACTTC
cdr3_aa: CASSHYRSGRAEETQYF

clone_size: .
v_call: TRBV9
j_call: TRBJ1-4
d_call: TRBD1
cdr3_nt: TGTGCCAGCAGCTCCCCGGACAGGGGGAGGGAAAAACTGTTTTTT
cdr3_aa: CASSSPDRGREKLFF

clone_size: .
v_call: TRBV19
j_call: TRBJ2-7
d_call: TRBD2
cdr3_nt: TGTGCCAGTAGTTCAAGCGGGAGTGTTTCCTACGAGCAGTACTTC
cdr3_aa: CASSSSGSVSYEQYF

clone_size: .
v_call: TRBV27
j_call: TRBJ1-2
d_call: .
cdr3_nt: TGTGCCAGCTCGTTGGTGGGGCCTCCCCATTCTTACGGCTACACCTTC
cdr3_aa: CASSLVGPPHSYGYTF

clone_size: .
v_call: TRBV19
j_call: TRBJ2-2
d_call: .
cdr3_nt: TGTGCCAGTAGTATGACAGGGAACACCGGGGAGCTGTTTTTT
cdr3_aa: CASSMTGNTGELFF

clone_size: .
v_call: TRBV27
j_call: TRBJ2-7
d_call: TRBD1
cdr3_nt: TGTGCCAGCAGTTTTTTCGGGACAGGGGCGGGGGAGCAGTACTTC
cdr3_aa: CASSFFGTGAGEQYF

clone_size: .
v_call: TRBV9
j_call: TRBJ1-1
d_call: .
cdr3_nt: TGTGCCAGCAGCGTTTTGACGGACATGAACACTGAAGCTTTCTTT
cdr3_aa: CASSVLTDMNTEAFF

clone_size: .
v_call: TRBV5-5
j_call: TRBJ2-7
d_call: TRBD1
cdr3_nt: TGTGCCAGCAGCTTGGGCGCGACAGGGGGCGCGAGATCCTACGAGCAGTACTTC
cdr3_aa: CASSLGATGGARSYEQYF

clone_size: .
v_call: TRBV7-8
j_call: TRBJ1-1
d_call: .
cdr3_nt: TGTGCCAGCAGGGGCCAGGTCAACACTGAAGCTTTCTTT
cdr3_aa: CASRGQVNTEAFF

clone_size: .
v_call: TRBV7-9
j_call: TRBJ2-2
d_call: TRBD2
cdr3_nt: TGTGCCAGCAGCTTAGTTCCAGCGGGAGTCCCCGGGGAGCTGTTTTTT
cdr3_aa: CASSLVPAGVPGELFF

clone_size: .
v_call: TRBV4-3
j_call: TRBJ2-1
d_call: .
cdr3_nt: TGCGCCAGCAGCCGAGAGAGACGATCGGGGCAGTTCTTC
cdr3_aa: CASSRERRSGQFF

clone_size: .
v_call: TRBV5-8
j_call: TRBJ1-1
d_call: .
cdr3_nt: TGTGCCAGCAGCTGGCCCGGGGGGAAGAACACTGAAGCTTTCTTT
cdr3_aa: CASSWPGGKNTEAFF

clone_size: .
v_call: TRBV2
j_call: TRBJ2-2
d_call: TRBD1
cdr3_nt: TGTGCCAGCAGGTACCCCGGGACAGGGATGCCCGGGGAGCTGTTTTTT
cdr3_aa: CASRYPGTGMPGELFF

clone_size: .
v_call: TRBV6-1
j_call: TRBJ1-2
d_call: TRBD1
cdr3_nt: TGTGCCAGCAGTGCAGACAGGGGGCGGGATGGCTACACCTTC
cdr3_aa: CASSADRGRDGYTF

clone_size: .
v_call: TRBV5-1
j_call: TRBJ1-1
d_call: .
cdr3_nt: TGCGCCAGCAGCTCCTCGGGGGACTTTAGAACCACTGAAGCTTTCTTT
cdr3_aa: CASSSSGDFRTTEAFF

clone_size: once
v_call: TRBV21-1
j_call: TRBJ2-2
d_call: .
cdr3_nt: TGTGCCAGCAGCCCCCTAGGCGGGAGGGATACCGGGGAGCTGTTTTTT
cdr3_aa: CASSPLGGRDTGELFF

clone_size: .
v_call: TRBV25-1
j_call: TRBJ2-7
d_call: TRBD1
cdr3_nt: TGTGCCAGCAGCCATTGGACAGGCTCCTACGAGCAGTACTTC
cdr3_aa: CASSHWTGSYEQYF

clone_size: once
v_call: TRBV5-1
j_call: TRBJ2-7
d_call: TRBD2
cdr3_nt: TGCGCCAGCAGCGGGGGAAGACTAGCGGGAGACTCCTACGAGCAGTACTTC
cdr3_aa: CASSGGRLAGDSYEQYF

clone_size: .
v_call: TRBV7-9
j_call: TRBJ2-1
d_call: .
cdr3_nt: TGTGCCAGCGGGCGGGCCCACAATGAGCAGTTCTTC
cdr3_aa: CASGRAHNEQFF

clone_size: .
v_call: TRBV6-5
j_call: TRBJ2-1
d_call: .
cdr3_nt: TGTGCCAGCAGTTACTCCTCGAATGAGCAGTTCTTC
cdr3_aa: CASSYSSNEQFF

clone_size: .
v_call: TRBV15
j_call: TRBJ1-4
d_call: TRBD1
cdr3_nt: TGTGCCACCAGCAGAGAGCCGGGACAGGGGACTGAAAAACTGTTTTTT
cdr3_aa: CATSREPGQGTEKLFF

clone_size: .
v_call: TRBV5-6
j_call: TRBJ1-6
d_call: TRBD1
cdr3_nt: TGTGCCAGCAGCTTGGACCAGGGGGTCTATTCACCCCTCCACTTT
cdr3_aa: CASSLDQGVYSPLHF